Below, 22 T cell receptor beta chains from the same sample are listed, as sequenced in a study of graft-versus-host responses after intestinal transplantation. Antigens of these TCRs are unknown. The protocol was immunoSEQ multiplex PCR, while the TCRdb copy is restricted to in-frame clones and leaves out a portion. The table lists 70,000 to 95,000 clones, 85% to 95% of them singletons. The sample consisted of unstimulated CD8+ T cells sorted from spleen or lymph node cells, taken before transplant. These receptors came from a human donor who was the organ donor for an intestinal transplant.

This clone was seen a handful of times. The rearrangement uses TRBV6-6 and TRBJ2-7; perhaps TRBD1 as D (6 bases). The CDR3 spans 13 residues. Germline CDR1 is MNHNY and CDR2 is SVGAGI (reference sequence). V dropped 0 bases and J dropped 5 bases, with 8 bases sitting between them. CDR3 DNA sequence: TGTGCCAGCAGTTACTCGACAGGTAACGAGCAGTACTTC. Translation gives CASSYSTGNEQYF.

This sequence joins TRBV19 and TRBJ1-5, with D possibly matching TRBD1 (5 bases). V gave up 11 bases and J gave up 7 bases, with 15 bases separating them. CDR3 size: 12 residues. Per the germline V gene, CDR1 is LNHDA and CDR2 is SQIVND (reference sequence). CDR3 sequence: CAGREGNQPQHF. The CDR3 DNA is TGTGCCGGAAGGGAGGGGAACCAGCCCCAGCATTTT.

The chain combines TRBV11-2 with TRBJ2-2, with D perhaps TRBD2 (6 bases). There are 16 residues in the CDR3. The germline V gene encodes CDR1 SGHAT and CDR2 FQNNGV. V dropped 5 bases and J dropped 0 bases, with 13 bases sitting between them. The CDR3 loop reads CASSPLREANTGELFF. The CDR3 DNA reads TGTGCCAGCAGCCCGTTGAGGGAGGCGAACACCGGGGAGCTGTTTTTT.

The chain joins TRBV5-1 to TRBJ2-5; weak D call: TRBD2 (6 bases). Trimming took off 3 bases at V and 0 bases at J, with 15 bases between the two ends. The germline CDR1 and CDR2 sequences are SGHRS and YFSETQ. The CDR3 covers 16 residues. The CDR3 spells CASSSGAVGDQETQYF. CDR3 sequence (DNA): TGCGCCAGCAGCTCGGGAGCAGTGGGAGACCAAGAGACCCAGTACTTC.

This clone showed up just once. The chain carries TRBV7-2 and TRBJ1-2; a possible D gene is TRBD1 (5 bases). This CDR3 is built from 16 residues. Germline lookup yields CDR1 SGHTA and CDR2 FQGNSA. V was clipped by 5 bases and J by 2 bases, with 18 bases between them. The CDR3 is CASSLKSVGGNYGYTF. DNA for the CDR3: TGTGCCAGCAGCCTCAAGAGCGTCGGGGGGAACTATGGCTACACCTTC.

The chain employs TRBV27 and TRBJ1-5; a possible D gene is TRBD1 (6 bases). V lost 8 bases, J lost 3 bases, and 14 bases lay in between. CDR1 MNHEY and CDR2 SMNVEV come from the germline V gene (reference sequence). This CDR3 spans 14 amino acids. The CDR3 spells CASAAGADNQPQHF. The DNA of the CDR3 is TGTGCCAGCGCCGCGGGGGCCGACAATCAGCCCCAGCATTTT.

This CDR3 reads CASSLTGTEKLFF. As DNA, the CDR3 is TGTGCCAGCAGTCTAACAGGAACAGAAAAACTGTTTTTT. V gene TRBV27 combines with J gene TRBJ1-4; possible D gene TRBD1, 5 bases. V was pared by 5 bases and J by 8 bases, with 12 bases between. The CDR3 has 13 amino acids. Per the germline V gene, CDR1 is MNHEY and CDR2 is SMNVEV (reference sequence).

The chain employs TRBV6-1 and TRBJ1-2; possible D gene TRBD1, 6 bases. Per the germline V gene, CDR1 is MNHNS and CDR2 is SASEGT. With 0 bases removed from V and 4 bases from J, the gap between germline ends came to 12 bases. The CDR3 runs 15 residues. The CDR3 coding sequence is TGTGCCAGCAGTGAAGCACCGGACAGAGCCTATGGCTACACCTTC. It specifies CASSEAPDRAYGYTF.

V is TRBV7-9 and J is TRBJ2-6, with 9 bases matching TRBD1. The ends lost 5 bases at V and 2 bases at J; junction bases unmatched: 7. CDR3 length: 17 amino acids. Germline V gene data show CDR1 as SEHNR and CDR2 as FQNEAQ (reference sequence). The CDR3 spells CASSPRDRATGANVLTF. The CDR3 region has the DNA TGTGCCAGCAGCCCCCGGGACAGGGCCACTGGGGCCAACGTCCTGACTTTC.

V usage is TRBV7-2 and J usage is TRBJ2-3; no definite D call. V was cut by 5 bases and J by 1 base, with 13 bases left in between. The germline V gene encodes CDR1 SGHTA and CDR2 FQGNSA. This CDR3 is built from 15 residues. This chain's CDR3 is CASSPPSAGTDTQYF. CDR3 nucleotides: TGTGCCAGCAGCCCCCCATCGGCGGGCACAGATACGCAGTATTTT.

About this clone itself: Lacking the conserved final phenylalanine or tryptophan, this CDR3 likely reflects a read error. V and J are TRBV5-4 and TRBJ1-6; 10 bases are a match to TRBD1. Germline lookup yields CDR1 SGHNT and CDR2 YYREEE (reference sequence). V lost 4 bases to trimming and J lost 0 bases; unmatched junction nucleotides: 10. The CDR3 covers 19 residues. Written as DNA, the CDR3 is TGTGCCAGCAGCGAAATAGGACAGGGGGAGAGCTCCTATAATTCACCCCTCCACCTT. Protein product: CASSEIGQGESSYNSPLHL.

The rearrangement links TRBV4-1 to TRBJ2-7; 7 positions match TRBD2. The germline gives CDR1 MGHRA, CDR2 YSYEKL. The ends lost 1 base at V and 7 bases at J; junction bases unmatched: 4. The CDR3 contains 13 residues. CDR3 DNA sequence: TGCGCCAGCAGCCAAGGGCTAGCGGATGAGCAGTACTTC. Translating gives CASSQGLADEQYF.

V and J are TRBV11-1 and TRBJ2-2, with TRBD1 matching over 8 bases. The CDR3 covers 17 residues. Germline V gives CDR1 SGHAT, CDR2 FQDESV (reference sequence). The J segment lost 6 bases and the V segment lost 1 base, leaving 10 bases of the junction unmatched. CDR3 residues: CASSLGPRTGRSGELFF. The CDR3 DNA reads as TGTGCCAGCAGCTTAGGTCCCCGGACAGGGCGGTCCGGGGAGCTGTTTTTT.

The chain combines TRBV30 with TRBJ2-2; possibly TRBD2 for D (5 bases). The CDR3 has 14 amino acids. V shed 7 bases and J shed 5 bases, with 17 bases lying between them. Germline V lookup: CDR1 GTSNPN, CDR2 SVGIG (reference sequence). The CDR3 DNA is TGTGCCTCCGACCTCTCCACGGGGACCGGGGAGCTGTTTTTT. Translating it yields CASDLSTGTGELFF.

V is TRBV7-9 and J is TRBJ1-2, with D possibly matching TRBD1 (5 bases). Trimming took off 0 bases at V and 6 bases at J, with 11 bases between the two ends. This CDR3 contains 14 residues. Germline assignment: CDR1 SEHNR and CDR2 FQNEAQ (reference sequence). Here the CDR3 reads CASSLAGVVDGYTF. In DNA, the CDR3 is TGTGCCAGCAGCTTAGCAGGGGTTGTGGATGGCTACACCTTC.

The CDR3 sequence is CASSTRGGGHRELFF. CDR3 nucleotide sequence: TGTGCCAGCAGTACCCGGGGAGGGGGTCATCGGGAACTGTTTTTT. This chain joins TRBV27 and TRBJ1-4; a weak D match, TRBD1 (6 bases). The V gene lost 5 bases and the J gene lost 12 bases, with 22 bases spanning the gap. The germline V gene encodes CDR1 MNHEY and CDR2 SMNVEV (reference sequence). The CDR3 loop spans 15 amino acids.

The gene calls are TRBV29-1 and TRBJ1-1; tentatively, D is TRBD1 (6 bases). The CDR3 is 13 amino acids. The V and J ends lost 7 bases and 1 base respectively, with 13 bases between them. Germline CDR1 is SQVTM and CDR2 is ANQGSEA. The CDR3 sequence is CSGVLGANTEAFF. In nucleotides, the CDR3 is TGCAGCGGAGTTCTGGGGGCGAACACTGAAGCTTTCTTT.

The chain combines TRBV5-1 with TRBJ2-7; D remains unclear. V was shortened by 1 base and J by 4 bases, with 12 bases between the two germline ends. The CDR3 has 14 residues. Germline CDR1 reads SGHRS; CDR2 reads YFSETQ. In nucleotides, the CDR3 is TGCGCCAGCAGCTTGCATGTTTCCCCATACGAGCAGTACTTC. It yields the protein CASSLHVSPYEQYF. The whole variable domain, remainder taken from reference TRBV5-1 and TRBJ2-7, is KAGVTQTPRYLIKTRGQQVTLSCSPISGHRSVSWYQQTPGQGLQFLFEYFSETQRNKGNFPGRFSGRQFSNSRSEMNVSTLELGDSALYLCASSLHVSPYEQYFGPGTRLTVT.

The chain uses TRBV6-5 and TRBJ1-2, with 9 nucleotides matching TRBD1. Trimming removed 4 bases from V and 4 bases from J; junction bases left unmatched: 4. Germline V lookup: CDR1 MNHEY, CDR2 SVGAGI. The CDR3 totals 14 residues. As DNA, the CDR3 is TGTGCCAGCAGTTTGGGACAGGGAAGCTATGGCTACACCTTC. It encodes CASSLGQGSYGYTF.

The genes are TRBV6-1 and TRBJ2-6, with 10 positions matching TRBD1. This CDR3 contains 18 residues. Germline values: CDR1 MNHNS, CDR2 SASEGT. J lost 3 bases, V lost 1 base, and 6 bases had no gene match. The CDR3 bases are TGTGCCAGCAGTGAAGAGTGGACAGGGGGGTTTGGGGCCAACGTCCTGACTTTC. It is translated as CASSEEWTGGFGANVLTF.

The V gene is TRBV27, the J gene TRBJ2-7, with 14 bases aligning to TRBD2. The ends lost 6 bases at V and 4 bases at J; junction bases unmatched: 11. This CDR3 region has 17 residues. Looked up from germline, CDR1 is MNHEY and CDR2 is SMNVEV (reference sequence). The CDR3 bases are TGTGCCAGCAGCACCTTGGGGGGACTAGCGGGAGCTTACGAGCAGTACTTC. Protein product: CASSTLGGLAGAYEQYF.

The chain couples TRBV4-1 to TRBJ2-5; 14 bases line up with TRBD2. Trimming at V came to 2 bases and at J to 1 base, leaving 9 bases not matched to a gene. Looked up from germline, CDR1 is MGHRA and CDR2 is YSYEKL. The CDR3 extends over 19 amino acids. This CDR3 is CASSQIPGLAGESQETQYF. The CDR3 DNA sequence: TGCGCCAGCAGCCAAATCCCGGGACTAGCGGGGGAGAGCCAAGAGACCCAGTACTTC.